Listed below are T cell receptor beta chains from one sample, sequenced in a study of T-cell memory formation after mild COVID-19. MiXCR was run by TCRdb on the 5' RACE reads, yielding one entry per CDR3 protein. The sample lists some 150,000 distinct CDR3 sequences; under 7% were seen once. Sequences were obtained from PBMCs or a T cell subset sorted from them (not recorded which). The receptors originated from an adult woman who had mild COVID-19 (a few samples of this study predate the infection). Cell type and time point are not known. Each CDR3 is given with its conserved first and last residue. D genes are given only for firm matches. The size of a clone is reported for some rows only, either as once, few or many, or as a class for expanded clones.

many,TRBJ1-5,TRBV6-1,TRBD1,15,TGTGCCAGCAGCCTTGGGACAGGGCGAAATCAGCCCCAGCATTTT,CASSLGTGRNQPQHF
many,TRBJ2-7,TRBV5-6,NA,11,TGTGCCAGCAGCTTTGCGGGCGAGCAGTACTTC,CASSFAGEQYF
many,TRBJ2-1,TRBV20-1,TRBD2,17,TGCAGTGCTAAAGGATCCCCGGCTAGCGGGGCCGTCAATGAGCAGTTCTTC,CSAKGSPASGAVNEQFF
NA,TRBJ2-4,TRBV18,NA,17,TGTGCCAGCTCATTACCCGGGACAAGACTAGCCAAAAACATTCAGTACTTC,CASSLPGTRLAKNIQYF
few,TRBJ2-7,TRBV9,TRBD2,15,TGTGCCAGCAGCGTAGGGGCGGGAGGCACCTACGAGCAGTACTTC,CASSVGAGGTYEQYF
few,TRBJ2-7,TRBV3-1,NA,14,TGTGCCAGCGGCAGCAGGGCAGGAGATTACGAGCAGTACTTC,CASGSRAGDYEQYF
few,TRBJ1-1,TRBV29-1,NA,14,TGCAGCGTTGAAAGGCATTCCATGAACACTGAAGCTTTCTTT,CSVERHSMNTEAFF
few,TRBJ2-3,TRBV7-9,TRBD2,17,TGTGCCAGCAGCTTTTTGACTAGCGGGGTCGCCGAGGGGACGCAGTATTTT,CASSFLTSGVAEGTQYF
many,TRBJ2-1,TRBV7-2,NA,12,TGTGCCAGCAGCCGAGCTGTCAATGAGCAGTTCTTC,CASSRAVNEQFF
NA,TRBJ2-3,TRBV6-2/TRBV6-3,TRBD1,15,TGTGCCAGCAGTTCAGGGGGCGTCCGTGCAGATACGCAGTATTTT,CASSSGGVRADTQYF
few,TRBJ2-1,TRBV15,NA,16,TGTGCCACCAGCAGAGAGGACTCAGTCGGGGTCAATGAGCAGTTCTTC,CATSREDSVGVNEQFF
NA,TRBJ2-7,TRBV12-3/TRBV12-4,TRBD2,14,TGTGCCAGCAGTCCACAGCTTGGGACTACCGAGCAGTACTTC,CASSPQLGTTEQYF
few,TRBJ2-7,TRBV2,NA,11,TGTGCCAGCGGTGGGGTGTACGAGCAGTACTTC,CASGGVYEQYF
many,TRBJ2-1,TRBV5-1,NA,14,TGCGCCAGCAGCTTGGGCCGAGGGGGCAATGAGCAGTTCTTC,CASSLGRGGNEQFF
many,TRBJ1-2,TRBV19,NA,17,TGTGCCAGTAGTGATGGTAGACATACTCCCAGTAACTATGGCTACACCTTC,CASSDGRHTPSNYGYTF
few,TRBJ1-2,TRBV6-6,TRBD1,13,TGTGCCAGCAGTTACGTCCAGGGGGATGGCTACACCTTC,CASSYVQGDGYTF
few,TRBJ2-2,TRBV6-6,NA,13,TGTGCCAGCAGTTACGGTTCGACCGGGGAGCTGTTTTTT,CASSYGSTGELFF
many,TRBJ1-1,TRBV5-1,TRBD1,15,TGCGCCAGCAGCTTCAACAGGGGCAGGAGCACTGAAGCTTTCTTT,CASSFNRGRSTEAFF
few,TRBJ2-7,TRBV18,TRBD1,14,TGTGCCAGCTCTCCCGGTCACAGGGGAAACGAGCAGTACTTC,CASSPGHRGNEQYF
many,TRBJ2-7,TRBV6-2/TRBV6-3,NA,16,TGTGCCAGCAGTTACTCGAACCCTATGGGACGGTACGAGCAGTACTTC,CASSYSNPMGRYEQYF
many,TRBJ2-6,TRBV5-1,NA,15,TGCGCCAGCAGACTGGGTGACTCTGGGGCCAACGTCCTGACTTTC,CASRLGDSGANVLTF
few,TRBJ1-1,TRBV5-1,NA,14,TGCGCCAGCAGCTTGACCCCCCAAGAAGGTGGCGCTTTCTTT,CASSLTPQEGGAFF
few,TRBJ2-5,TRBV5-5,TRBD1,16,TGTGCCAGCAGCTTCACCCACGGGACAGTCCAAGAGACCCAGTACTTC,CASSFTHGTVQETQYF
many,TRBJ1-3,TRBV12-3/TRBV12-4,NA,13,TGTGCCAGCACCGTGACAGGCTCGAACACCATATATTTT,CASTVTGSNTIYF
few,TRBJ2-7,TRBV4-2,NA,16,TGTGCCAGCAGCCAAGAGGGCTATCGAGAATCCTACGAGCAGTACTTC,CASSQEGYRESYEQYF
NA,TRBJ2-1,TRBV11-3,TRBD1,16,TGTGCCAGCAGCTTAGTGGGGACAGGGGGCTACAATGAGCAGTTCTTC,CASSLVGTGGYNEQFF
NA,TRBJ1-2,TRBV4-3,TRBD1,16,TGCGCCAGCAGCCAAGATAACAGGGGGGGCGATCGGGGCTACACCTTC,CASSQDNRGGDRGYTF
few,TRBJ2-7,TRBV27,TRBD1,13,TGTGCCAGCAGAGAACAGGGGGATAACGAGCAGTACTTC,CASREQGDNEQYF
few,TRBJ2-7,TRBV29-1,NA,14,TGCAGCGTTGGTGCGGAGATAAACCGCTACGAGCAGTACTTC,CSVGAEINRYEQYF
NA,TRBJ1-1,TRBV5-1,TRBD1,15,TGCGCCAGCAGCTTGACGGGACAGGGAATCCCTGAAGCTTTCTTT,CASSLTGQGIPEAFF
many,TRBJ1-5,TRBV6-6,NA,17,TGTGCCAGCAGTTACATGATCCAGGGTTATAGCAATCAGCCCCAGCATTTT,CASSYMIQGYSNQPQHF
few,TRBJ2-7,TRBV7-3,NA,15,TGTGCCAGCAGCTTAGGTTCTACCGGGACGCGGGAGCAGTACTTC,CASSLGSTGTREQYF
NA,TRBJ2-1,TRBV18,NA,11,TGTGCCAGCTCACCACAAGGTGAGCAGTTCTTC,CASSPQGEQFF
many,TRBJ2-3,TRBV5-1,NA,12,TGCGCCAGCAGCCGGGGATCAGATACGCAGTATTTT,CASSRGSDTQYF
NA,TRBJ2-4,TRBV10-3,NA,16,TGTGCCATCAGTGAATCAGGGGCGAAAGCCAAAAACATTCAGTACTTC,CAISESGAKAKNIQYF
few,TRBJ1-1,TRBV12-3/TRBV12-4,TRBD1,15,TGTGCCAGCAGTTTCAGGACAGGGAGGAACACTGAAGCTTTCTTT,CASSFRTGRNTEAFF
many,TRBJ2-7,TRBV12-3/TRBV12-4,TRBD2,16,TGTGCCAGCAGCTCCTTCGGGACTAGCTACTCCTACGAGCAGTACTTC,CASSSFGTSYSYEQYF
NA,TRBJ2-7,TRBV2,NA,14,TGTGCCAGCAGTATTCGGGGACATTCCTACGAGCAGTACTTC,CASSIRGHSYEQYF
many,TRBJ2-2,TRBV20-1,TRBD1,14,TGCAGTGCAACTCAGGGGGCGAACACCGGGGAGCTGTTTTTT,CSATQGANTGELFF
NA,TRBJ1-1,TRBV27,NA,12,TGTGCCACCCTACCAGGGGACACTGAAGCTTTCTTT,CATLPGDTEAFF
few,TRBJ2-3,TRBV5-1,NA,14,TGCGCCAGCAGCTTGGAAGGGATCACAGATACGCAGTATTTT,CASSLEGITDTQYF
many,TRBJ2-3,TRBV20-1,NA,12,TGCAGTGCTAGTTTATCCACAGATACGCAGTATTTT,CSASLSTDTQYF
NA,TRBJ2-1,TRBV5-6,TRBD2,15,TGTGCCAGCAGCTTCACTAGCGGGATTCACAATGAGCAGTTCTTC,CASSFTSGIHNEQFF
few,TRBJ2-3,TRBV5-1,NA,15,TGCGCCAGCAGCTCGACAGATCCGAGCACAGATACGCAGTATTTT,CASSSTDPSTDTQYF
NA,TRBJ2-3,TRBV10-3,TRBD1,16,TGTGCCATCAGTGTGGCCAGGGGGATTATTACAGATACGCAGTATTTT,CAISVARGIITDTQYF
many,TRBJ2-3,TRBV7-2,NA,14,TGTGCCAGCACCCAGTTCGACAGCACAGATACGCAGTATTTT,CASTQFDSTDTQYF
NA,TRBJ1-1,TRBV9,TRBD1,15,TGTGCCAGCAGCCTACAGGGGGCTGGGTCCACTGAAGCTTTCTTT,CASSLQGAGSTEAFF
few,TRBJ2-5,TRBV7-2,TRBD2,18,TGTGCCAGCAGCTTAGCCCTCGGACTAGCGGGAGGGAGGGAGACCCAGTACTTC,CASSLALGLAGGRETQYF
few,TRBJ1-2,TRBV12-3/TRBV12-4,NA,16,TGTGCCAGCAGTTTCCCGGGGGCAGGGAGTGGCTATGGCTACACCTTC,CASSFPGAGSGYGYTF
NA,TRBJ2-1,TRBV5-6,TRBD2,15,TGTGCCAGCAGCGGAAGACTAGCGGTAAACAATGAGCAGTTCTTC,CASSGRLAVNNEQFF
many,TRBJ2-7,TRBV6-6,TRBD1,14,TGTGCCAGCAGGCCGGGACAGGGGGCCTACGAGCAGTACTTC,CASRPGQGAYEQYF
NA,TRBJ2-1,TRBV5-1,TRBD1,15,TGCGCCAGCAGCCAACAGGGGGCCTCCTACAATGAGCAGTTCTTC,CASSQQGASYNEQFF
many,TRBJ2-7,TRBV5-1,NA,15,TGCGCCAGCAGCTTGGTGGGCGATCCCGAGGTCGAGCAGTACTTC,CASSLVGDPEVEQYF
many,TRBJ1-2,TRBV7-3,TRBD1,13,TGTGCCAGCAGCGGGGACAGCTACTATGGCTACACCTTC,CASSGDSYYGYTF
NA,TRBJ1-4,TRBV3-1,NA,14,TGTGCCAGCAGCCGCCGGACGGAGGGCGAAAAACTGTTTTTT,CASSRRTEGEKLFF
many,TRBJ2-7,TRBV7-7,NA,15,TGTGCTAGCAGCTTAGCCGACTCCGGCTCCTACGAGCAGTACTTC,CASSLADSGSYEQYF
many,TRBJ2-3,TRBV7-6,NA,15,TGTGCCAGCAGCTTAGAGACCTTTGCGACAGATACGCAGTATTTT,CASSLETFATDTQYF